Presented here are 9 T cell receptor beta chains from one specimen sequenced in a study of CD8+ T cells in alopecia areata. Following RNA extraction, reverse transcription yielded cDNA that acted as the sequencing template. Profiled with immunoSEQ multiplex PCR; TCRdb holds only in-frame clones, not every one. Of approximately 210,000 clones in the sample, 45% to 75% were seen once. Treatment defined: oral pan-JAK inhibitor, 5-10 mg twice daily. The sample was CD4+ T cells sorted from blood, taken at week 4, from a patient treated with tofacitinib. The receptors come from a human donor with alopecia areata.

The J gene is TRBJ2-3, the V gene TRBV29-1; D ambiguous. CDR1 is SQVTM and CDR2 is ANQGSEA in the germline V gene. The CDR3 length is 14 residues. The V gene lost 3 bases and the J gene lost 2 bases, with 12 bases spanning the gap. This CDR3 is CSVDTLGDTDTQYF. The CDR3 bases are TGCAGCGTTGATACCCTTGGTGACACAGATACGCAGTATTTT.

V and J are TRBV6-5 and TRBJ1-5; 9 bases line up with TRBD1. The CDR3 has 11 amino acids. With V trimmed by 6 bases and J by 15 bases, 6 bases remained unmatched. CDR1 and CDR2 from the germline V gene are MNHEY and SVGAGI. The DNA of the CDR3 is TGTGCCAGCAGACACGGACAGGGGTGGCATTTT. Encoded protein: CASRHGQGWHF.

The chain employs TRBV7-9 and TRBJ1-1; D is possibly TRBD1 (6 bases). Trimming shortened V by 0 bases and J by 1 base, and 12 bases separated the two germline ends. Germline V gives CDR1 SEHNR, CDR2 FQNEAQ (reference sequence). The CDR3 runs 16 residues. The CDR3 is CASSLAHGRGNTEAFF. The CDR3 bases are TGTGCCAGCAGCTTAGCGCATGGCAGGGGGAACACTGAAGCTTTCTTT.

This clone has just a few counts. The rearrangement joins TRBV2 to TRBJ2-7; possible D gene TRBD1, 6 bases. CDR3 length equals 15 residues. Trimming shortened V by 6 bases and J by 0 bases, and 15 bases separated the two germline ends. Germline values: CDR1 SNHLY, CDR2 FYNNEI. This CDR3 is CASSADSRLSYEQYF. As DNA, the CDR3 is TGTGCCAGCAGCGCGGACAGTAGACTCTCCTACGAGCAGTACTTC.

This chain uses TRBV30 with TRBJ1-1, with TRBD1 as a possible D gene (5 bases). Trimming took off 4 bases at V and 0 bases at J, with 9 bases between the two ends. Germline values: CDR1 GTSNPN, CDR2 SVGIG (reference sequence). The CDR3 consists of 13 residues. As DNA, the CDR3 is TGTGCCTGGAAGGGCAGGGTGAACACTGAAGCTTTCTTT. This sequence encodes CAWKGRVNTEAFF. Drawing the rest from reference TRBV30 and TRBJ1-1, the complete variable domain is SQTIHQWPATLVQPVGSPLSLECTVEGTSNPNLYWYRQAAGRGLQLLFYSVGIGQISSEVPQNLSASRPQDRQFILSSKKLLLSDSGFYLCAWKGRVNTEAFFGQGTRLTVV.

This clone was counted between two and nine times. This rearrangement joins TRBV29-1 to TRBJ2-5, with 9 bases that match TRBD1. V was pared by 7 bases and J by 2 bases, with 5 bases of the junction left unmatched. The CDR3 is 13 amino acids. Germline V gene data show CDR1 as SQVTM and CDR2 as ANQGSEA. In nucleotides, the CDR3 is TGCAGCGGGGGGACAGGGCGTCAAGAGACCCAGTACTTC. Protein sequence: CSGGTGRQETQYF. The full variable domain, in which reference TRBV29-1 and TRBJ2-5 provide the parts outside the CDR3, is SAVISQKPSRDICQRGTSLTIQCQVDSQVTMMFWYRQQPGQSLTLIATANQGSEATYESGFVIDKFPISRPNLTFSTLTVSNMSPEDSSIYLCSGGTGRQETQYFGPGTRLLVL.

A few counts support this clone. CDR3 DNA sequence: TGTGCCACCAGCAGAGATCCGGGACAGGGATCCTATGGCTACACCTTC. It codes for CATSRDPGQGSYGYTF. The chain links TRBV15 to TRBJ1-2, with TRBD1 identical over 9 bases. CDR1 and CDR2 (germline): LNHNV, YYDKDF (reference sequence). The junction had 6 bases not matched to a gene; V was cut back by 0 bases and J by 4 bases. CDR3 length equals 16 residues.

This chain connects TRBV28 to TRBJ1-2, with D unclear. Germline loops: CDR1 MDHEN, CDR2 SYDVKM. V shed 4 bases and J shed 4 bases, with 7 bases lying between them. The CDR3 is 12 residues long. The CDR3: CASSSSIYGYTF. The CDR3 coding sequence is TGTGCCAGCAGTTCTTCTATCTATGGCTACACCTTC.

The chain uses TRBV29-1 and TRBJ2-7, with a possible D match to TRBD1 (6 bases). Germline V gives CDR1 SQVTM, CDR2 ANQGSEA. The CDR3 is 13 residues long. The V end lost 6 bases, the J end lost 1 base, and 13 bases lay between the germline ends. Written as DNA, the CDR3 is TGCAGCGTCACAGGGAAGACTTCCTACGAGCAGTACTTC. Residues: CSVTGKTSYEQYF.